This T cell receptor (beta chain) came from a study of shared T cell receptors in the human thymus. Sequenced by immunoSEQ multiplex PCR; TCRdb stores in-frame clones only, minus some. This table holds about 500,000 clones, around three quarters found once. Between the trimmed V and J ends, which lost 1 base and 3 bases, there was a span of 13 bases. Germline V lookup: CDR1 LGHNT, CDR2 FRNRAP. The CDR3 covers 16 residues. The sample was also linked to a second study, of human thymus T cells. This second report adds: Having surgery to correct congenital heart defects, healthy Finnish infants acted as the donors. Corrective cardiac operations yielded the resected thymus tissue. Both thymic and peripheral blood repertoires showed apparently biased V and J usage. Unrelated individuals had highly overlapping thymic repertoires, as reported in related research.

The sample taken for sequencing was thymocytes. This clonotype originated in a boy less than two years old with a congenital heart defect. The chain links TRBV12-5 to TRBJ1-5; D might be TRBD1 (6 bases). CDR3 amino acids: CASGLGTGTNNQPQHF. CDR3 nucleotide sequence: TGTGCTAGTGGTTTGGGAACCGGGACAAACAATCAGCCCCAGCATTTT.